The text below deals with one T cell receptor (beta chain). Its matching antigen is unknown. This specimen comes from a study of cytotoxic CD8 clonotypes in ibrutinib-treated CLL. Findings and caveats of the study: Clonality increased at ibrutinib response and stayed stable in sustained remission. At progression, however, it fell back toward baseline. Public clonotypes showed up rarely, and on treatment they shrank or held steady.

This CDR3 is 15 amino acids long. Germline lookup yields CDR1 SGDLS and CDR2 YYNGEE. With V trimmed by 4 bases and J by 4 bases, 11 bases remained unmatched. Some clones are missing from TCRdb's copy, which holds only in-frame ones; the method was immunoSEQ multiplex PCR. Of some 200,000 clones in the sample, 55% to 85% were seen once. The sequencing here drew on PBMCs, taken after 24 months of ibrutinib treatment. This rearrangement joins TRBV9 to TRBJ2-7; 7 nucleotides align to TRBD1. The source of this sequence is a human donor with chronic lymphocytic leukemia. The CDR3 coding sequence is TGTGCCAGCAGCTCTACGTGGGACAGCCAGTACGAGCAGTACTTC. Protein sequence: CASSSTWDSQYEQYF.